Following are 12 T cell receptor beta chains from one sample sequenced in a study of T cell responses to AZD1222 COVID-19 vaccine (dated by TCRdb to the early 2020s). The label giving this sample's time point can be read as: baseline before first vaccination. The treatment or condition label on this specimen signifies: meningococcal conjugate vaccine given as trial control. Library creation used the immunoSEQ multiplex PCR assay. TCRdb carries this immuneACCESS record with in-frame sequences only. Its versions omit some clonotypes, under half of them owing to an unresolved V gene in the studies checked, with the rest unexplained. This sample holds some 170,000 clones; about 91% were observed only once. Roughly 4.4% of the sample is in the top ten clones. Sequencing used peripheral blood, obtained on day 0 of MenACWY control vaccination. The receptor source for this set is an adult in good health.

Concerning this clone itself: This specimen includes other DNA sequences encoding the same CDR3. The chain combines TRBV13 with TRBJ2-5; no clear D gene. The CDR3 spans 14 residues. The V gene lost 0 bases and the J gene lost 3 bases, with 8 bases spanning the gap. Germline V gene lookup returns CDR1 PRHDT and CDR2 FYEKMQ (reference sequence). In DNA form, the CDR3 reads TGTGCCAGCAGCTTAGGCAGACTCGAAGAGACCCAGTACTTC. This encodes CASSLGRLEETQYF. The entire variable domain, with the rest obtained from reference TRBV13 and TRBJ2-5, is as follows: AAGVIQSPRHLIKEKRETATLKCYPIPRHDTVYWYQQGPGQDPQFLISFYEKMQSDKGSIPDRFSAQQFSDYHSELNMSSLELGDSALYFCASSLGRLEETQYFGPGTRLLVL.

This clone came up once. As DNA, the CDR3 is TGTGCCGGCGGACAGGGAAACACTGAAGCTTTCTTT. Its translation is CAGGQGNTEAFF. This rearrangement joins TRBV28 to TRBJ1-1; 8 bases agree with TRBD1. The germline gives CDR1 MDHEN, CDR2 SYDVKM. Unmatched junction bases numbered 4, after V lost 11 bases and J lost 2 bases. The CDR3 spans 12 residues.

This chain connects TRBV7-2 to TRBJ1-2, with a weak D call TRBD1 (5 bases). The CDR3 is 16 amino acids. Trimming shortened V by 4 bases and J by 5 bases, and 20 bases separated the two germline ends. Germline values: CDR1 SGHTA, CDR2 FQGNSA. CDR3 sequence (DNA): TGTGCCAGCAGCTCAGCCCCCACGGGGCCAATTTATGGCTACACCTTC. Its translation is CASSSAPTGPIYGYTF.

The V call is TRBV11-2, the J call TRBJ2-5; no clear D gene. The ends were cut back, 1 base at V and 6 bases at J, with 9 bases in the middle. Germline V gives CDR1 SGHAT, CDR2 FQNNGV. The CDR3 runs 13 residues. CDR3 in amino acids: CASSLGMRQTQYF. In DNA, the CDR3 is TGTGCCAGCAGCTTAGGCATGCGACAGACCCAGTACTTC.

Here the CDR3 reads CASSLRHRDDSYNEQFF. The CDR3 bases are TGTGCCAGCAGCTTACGACACCGGGACGACTCCTACAATGAGCAGTTCTTC. This rearrangement joins TRBV11-3 to TRBJ2-1; D tentatively fits TRBD1 or TRBD2 (5 bases each). Germline CDR1 reads SGHNT; CDR2 reads YENEEA. Trimming removed 2 bases at V and 0 bases at J, with 14 bases between. This CDR3 comprises 17 residues.

The V gene is TRBV5-1, the J gene TRBJ2-1; D is tentatively TRBD1 or TRBD2 (6 bases each). CDR1 is SGHRS and CDR2 is YFSETQ in the germline V gene. The CDR3 runs 16 residues. The ends were cut back, 4 bases at V and 6 bases at J, with 20 bases in the middle. The CDR3 region has the DNA TGCGCCAGCAGCCCCGGTGGAGGGACAATTTTCAATGAGCAGTTCTTC. It specifies CASSPGGGTIFNEQFF.

The chain links TRBV7-9 to TRBJ2-1, with a possible D match to TRBD1 (5 bases). The CDR3 covers 17 residues. In germline, CDR1 is SEHNR, CDR2 FQNEAQ (reference sequence). Deletions cut 5 bases from V and 2 bases from J, with 19 bases between. CDR3 region: CASSARQGTRAYNEQFF. CDR3 DNA sequence: TGTGCCAGCAGCGCTAGGCAGGGCACCCGGGCCTACAATGAGCAGTTCTTC.

The chain recombines TRBV11-3 with TRBJ1-1; D gene unclear. The CDR3 covers 15 residues. Germline V gene sequence: CDR1 SGHNT, CDR2 YENEEA. V gave up 2 bases and J gave up 4 bases, with 14 bases separating them. The CDR3 sequence: CASSLTPGLGTEAFF. In DNA, the CDR3 is TGTGCCAGCAGCTTAACCCCGGGTTTGGGCACTGAAGCTTTCTTT.

The CDR3 region has the DNA TGTGCCAGCAGCCCCGACAGGGTCGGACAGCCCCAGCATTTT. This sequence encodes CASSPDRVGQPQHF. This rearrangement joins TRBV7-8 to TRBJ1-5; 7 bases match TRBD1. CDR1 SGHVS and CDR2 FQNEAQ come from the germline V gene. The CDR3 is 14 residues long. The trim removed 5 bases at V and 7 bases at J, leaving 8 bases unmatched.

The chain recombines TRBV9 with TRBJ2-1, with 15 bases fitting TRBD2. Trimming took 0 bases from V and 7 from J; bases not matched to a gene: 14. Germline V gene sequence: CDR1 SGDLS, CDR2 YYNGEE. The CDR3 is made up of 20 amino acids. CDR3 bases: TGTGCCAGCAGCGTAGATCCGCGGACTAGCGGGAGGGTCCCTCTAAATGAGCAGTTCTTC. Its translation: CASSVDPRTSGRVPLNEQFF.

The genes are TRBV5-1 and TRBJ2-2; 10 bases line up with TRBD2. The CDR3 runs 18 residues. V trimming: 2 bases; J trimming: 1 base; junction bases outside the gene matches: 8. Germline V gene lookup returns CDR1 SGHRS and CDR2 YFSETQ. CDR3 nucleotides: TGCGCCAGCAGCTTAGGGAGCGGGAGGGCCCGGAACACCGGGGAGCTGTTTTTT. It translates to CASSLGSGRARNTGELFF.

This clone was counted once. The gene calls are TRBV11-2 and TRBJ2-7; the D call may be TRBD1 or TRBD2 (5 bases each). V gave up 5 bases and J gave up 3 bases, with 11 bases separating them. The CDR3 runs 13 residues. CDR1 and CDR2 from the germline V gene are SGHAT and FQNNGV. CDR3 amino acids: CASSAGTDYEQYF. CDR3 coding DNA: TGTGCCAGCAGCGCCGGGACGGACTACGAGCAGTACTTC.